This T cell receptor beta chain is from a study of blood T cell repertoires in COVID-19. Study-wide context: Italy, Spain and the United States were the sources of the convalescent and acute COVID-19 samples. From T cells, B-cell-depleted T cells, or PBMCs came the material, which was cDNA or gDNA.

Authors' methods: Counts of nucleated cells, estimated from reference gene primer amplification, were obtained. Clones were read by immunoSEQ multiplex PCR, and TCRdb kept only the in-frame ones, dropping some. V and J calls and clone size are given by that table; D and trimming were obtained from the DNA. The table includes 55,000 or so clones, more than 70% detected once. The table lists this clone with a count of one. The ends lost 1 base at V and 8 bases at J; junction bases unmatched: 9. The CDR3 runs to 16 residues. Germline assignment: CDR1 SGHVS and CDR2 FQNEAQ. Sequenced input: peripheral blood. The V and J genes are TRBV7-8 and TRBJ2-1, with TRBD1 identical over 9 bases. This TCR came from a man aged 60 to 69 with active COVID-19. CDR3 sequence reads: CASSLETGGPEYEQFF. In DNA form, the CDR3 reads TGTGCCAGCAGCTTAGAGACAGGGGGGCCCGAGTATGAGCAGTTCTTC.